The entry below describes one T cell receptor (beta chain). Its antigen is unknown. The data originate from a study of cytomegalovirus exposure and HLA in healthy donors. Study results and limitations: With later analysis, a missense DCLRE1C variant became linked to TCR beta V- and J-gene trimming. Reportedly, HLA-A and HLA-B alleles of most subjects were accurately predicted from TCR beta. Reported results showed that the classifier diagnosed cytomegalovirus status with high specificity and sensitivity.

The CDR3 extends over 16 amino acids. Germline assignment: CDR1 SGHTA and CDR2 FQGTGA. V was pared by 5 bases and J by 4 bases, with 11 bases of the junction left unmatched. Amplification used 60 Vbeta primers and 13 Jbeta primers. The assay was immunoSEQ multiplex PCR, and TCRdb's table has in-frame clones only and misses some. The table includes about 150,000 clones, about 74% detected once. The TCR comes from a man younger than 35 in good health and CMV-seropositive. The sequencing sample was made of PBMCs. The rearrangement uses TRBV7-3 and TRBJ2-5, with 9 bases identical to TRBD2. In DNA form, the CDR3 reads TGTGCCAGCAGCCCTCTCCCAGCGGGAGGCGGAGAGACCCAGTACTTC. This encodes CASSPLPAGGGETQYF.